Below are 24 T cell receptor beta chains sequenced from a single sample in a study of memory CD4+ T cells and cytomegalovirus serostatus. TCRdb's table, derived via immunoSEQ multiplex PCR, lists solely in-frame clones and lacks some. The sample records about 50,000 clones, 82% being singletons. Single viable CD3+CD4+CD8-CD45RO+ cells were sorted as the memory CD4+ T cells. What was sequenced was memory CD4+ T cells from blood. These receptors originate from an adult in good health and CMV-seronegative.

The chain employs TRBV14 and TRBJ2-1; 7 positions match TRBD2. The germline V gene encodes CDR1 SGHDN and CDR2 FVKESK. The CDR3 is 16 amino acids. After removal of 3 bases from V and 6 bases from J, the junction contained 11 bases not matched to a gene. This CDR3 is CASSQQLGLRPNEQFF. The CDR3 coding sequence is TGTGCCAGCAGCCAGCAGTTGGGACTACGTCCCAATGAGCAGTTCTTC.

This clone was detected only a few times. This sequence joins TRBV6-5 and TRBJ1-6; D is possibly TRBD1 (5 bases). CDR3 length: 15 residues. From germline, CDR1 is MNHEY and CDR2 SVGAGI. Trimming stripped 2 bases from V and 9 bases from J, with 14 bases between. CDR3 coding DNA: TGTGCCAGCAGTTACAACATACTCGGGGGTTCACCCCTCCACTTT. Translating it yields CASSYNILGGSPLHF.

The CDR3 region has the DNA TGCGCCAGCAGCCAAAGGAAGGGGGCAGATACGCAGTATTTT. It specifies CASSQRKGADTQYF. The J gene is TRBJ2-3, the V gene TRBV4-3; possible D gene TRBD1, 6 bases. The germline V and J ends were trimmed by 2 bases and 4 bases, with 10 bases remaining between them. CDR1 is LGHNA and CDR2 is YSLEER in the germline V gene. This CDR3 has 14 residues.

The chain uses TRBV11-2 and TRBJ1-1, with D uncertain. The CDR3 has 19 amino acids. V lost 1 base, J lost 1 base, and 22 bases lay in between. CDR1 is SGHAT and CDR2 is FQNNGV in the germline V gene. DNA for the CDR3: TGTGCCAGCAGCTTAGTGGCCCCCGCGAAGTTCACCCCGAACACTGAAGCTTTCTTT. Its translation: CASSLVAPAKFTPNTEAFF. Combining the CDR3 with reference TRBV11-2 and TRBJ1-1 gives the whole variable domain EAGVAQSPRYKIIEKRQSVAFWCNPISGHATLYWYQQILGQGPKLLIQFQNNGVVDDSQLPKDRFSAERLKGVDSTLKIQPAKLEDSAVYLCASSLVAPAKFTPNTEAFFGQGTRLTVV.

This chain links TRBV11-1 with TRBJ1-5; TRBD1 matches 9 bases. V was clipped by 5 bases and J by 4 bases; unmatched bases: 15. This CDR3 comprises 18 residues. Germline CDR1 SGHAT, CDR2 FQDESV (reference sequence). In DNA form, the CDR3 reads TGTGCCAGCAGCCCCGTTCTTTGGACAGGGGTGGATAATCAGCCCCAGCATTTT. As protein: CASSPVLWTGVDNQPQHF.

The chain employs TRBV5-4 and TRBJ1-1; 12 bases match TRBD1. V trimming: 1 base; J trimming: 3 bases; junction bases outside the gene matches: 7. CDR1 and CDR2 from the germline V gene are SGHNT and YYREEE (reference sequence). This CDR3 has 17 amino acids. The CDR3 loop is CASSLLGTGGLDTEAFF. The CDR3 DNA reads as TGTGCCAGCAGCTTGCTGGGGACAGGGGGCTTGGACACTGAAGCTTTCTTT. Full variable domain (outside the CDR3, taken from reference TRBV5-4 and TRBJ1-1): ETGVTQSPTHLIKTRGQQVTLRCSSQSGHNTVSWYQQALGQGPQFIFQYYREEENGRGNFPPRFSGLQFPNYSSELNVNALELDDSALYLCASSLLGTGGLDTEAFFGQGTRLTVV.

This chain uses TRBV5-6 with TRBJ2-1; D might be TRBD2 (5 bases). Germline CDR1 reads SGHDT; CDR2 reads YYEEEE. Trimming took 6 bases from V and 4 from J, leaving 17 bases between them. The CDR3 consists of 15 residues. The CDR3 spells CASIQRGGIYNEQFF. The CDR3 nucleotides read TGTGCCAGCATCCAAAGAGGAGGAATTTACAATGAGCAGTTCTTC.

The rearrangement uses TRBV9 and TRBJ2-3; D may be TRBD1 or TRBD2 (5 bases each). V gave up 0 bases and J gave up 5 bases, with 7 bases separating them. Germline V gives CDR1 SGDLS, CDR2 YYNGEE. This CDR3 has 13 amino acids. In DNA, the CDR3 is TGTGCCAGCAGCGTAGGTGGGGGAGATACGCAGTATTTT. Residues: CASSVGGGDTQYF.

This rearrangement joins TRBV5-1 to TRBJ2-3; D ambiguous. Germline V gene data show CDR1 as SGHRS and CDR2 as YFSETQ. With 2 bases removed from V and 5 bases from J, the gap between germline ends came to 9 bases. The CDR3 is 13 residues long. This CDR3 is CASSFRFEDTQYF. The DNA for the CDR3 is TGCGCCAGCAGCTTTCGGTTTGAAGATACGCAGTATTTT.

The chain links TRBV7-9 to TRBJ1-2, with D hard to call. V lost 3 bases and J lost 4, with 12 bases in between. In germline, CDR1 is SEHNR, CDR2 FQNEAQ (reference sequence). The length of the CDR3 is 14 residues. The CDR3 is CASSFEGIPYGYTF. CDR3 nucleotide sequence: TGTGCCAGCAGCTTCGAAGGGATTCCCTATGGCTACACCTTC.

The V and J genes are TRBV10-3 and TRBJ2-1; 9 bases fit TRBD1. The J segment lost 5 bases and the V segment lost 10 bases, leaving 6 bases of the junction unmatched. The CDR3 loop spans 13 amino acids. Germline loops: CDR1 ENHRY, CDR2 SYGVKD. This chain's CDR3 is CATLRQGDNEQFF. The CDR3 nucleotides read TGTGCCACCCTACGACAGGGGGACAATGAGCAGTTCTTC.

This chain uses TRBV7-2 with TRBJ1-2; D might be TRBD1 (5 bases). V was cut by 1 base and J by 8 bases, with 14 bases left in between. The CDR3 extends over 14 amino acids. CDR1 and CDR2 (germline): SGHTA, FQGNSA. The CDR3 protein is CASSLDRQGTGYTF. CDR3 nucleotide sequence: TGTGCCAGCAGCTTAGATAGGCAGGGTACCGGCTACACCTTC.

This chain links TRBV4-1 with TRBJ2-2; D is ambiguous. CDR3 size: 14 residues. V lost 1 base and J 3 bases, leaving 6 bases between the germline ends. Germline V gives CDR1 MGHRA, CDR2 YSYEKL. The CDR3 region has the DNA TGCGCCAGCAGCCAAGGGCGCTACACCGGGGAGCTGTTTTTT. Translated: CASSQGRYTGELFF.

The chain has TRBV23-1 and TRBJ2-7, with 8 bases fitting TRBD1. TRBV23-1 is given ORF status, its function remaining uncertain. The CDR3 sequence is 15 residues long. V shed 4 bases and J 4 bases; nucleotides not matched to a gene: 9. CDR3 amino acids: CASSPTFRGLYEQYF. The CDR3 nucleotides read TGCGCCAGCAGTCCCACGTTCAGGGGGCTGTACGAGCAGTACTTC.

The chain combines TRBV4-1 with TRBJ1-3; no clear D gene. The CDR3 totals 13 residues. CDR1 is MGHRA and CDR2 is YSYEKL in the germline V gene. V gave up 0 bases and J gave up 7 bases, with 7 bases separating them. CDR3 sequence (DNA): TGCGCCAGCAGCCAAGATAGGAGGAACACCATATATTTT. Translation: CASSQDRRNTIYF.

The chain carries TRBV7-2 and TRBJ2-3; 7 bases align to TRBD2. The CDR3 totals 15 residues. J lost 2 bases, V lost 2 bases, and 4 bases had no gene match. CDR1 and CDR2 (germline): SGHTA, FQGNSA. The CDR3 sequence: CASSLTGGNTDTQYF. CDR3 nucleotides: TGTGCCAGCAGCTTAACGGGGGGAAACACAGATACGCAGTATTTT.

The chain employs TRBV5-1 and TRBJ2-5; D call uncertain. The length of the CDR3 is 15 residues. With 4 bases removed from V and 2 bases from J, the gap between germline ends came to 15 bases. Germline values: CDR1 SGHRS, CDR2 YFSETQ. The CDR3, as DNA: TGCGCCAGCAGCCCCTCGGTGCCCCGGCAAGAGACCCAGTACTTC. It codes for CASSPSVPRQETQYF. The full variable domain, in which reference TRBV5-1 and TRBJ2-5 provide the parts outside the CDR3, is KAGVTQTPRYLIKTRGQQVTLSCSPISGHRSVSWYQQTPGQGLQFLFEYFSETQRNKGNFPGRFSGRQFSNSRSEMNVSTLELGDSALYLCASSPSVPRQETQYFGPGTRLLVL.

The chain has TRBV15 and TRBJ1-4; D gene unclear. Germline values: CDR1 LNHNV, CDR2 YYDKDF (reference sequence). This CDR3 has 19 amino acids. Trimming took off 1 base at V and 0 bases at J, with 18 bases between the two ends. CDR3 loop: CATSRVGYSSVATNEKLFF. In DNA, the CDR3 is TGTGCCACCAGCAGAGTAGGGTATTCTTCAGTTGCAACTAATGAAAAACTGTTTTTT.

This rearrangement joins TRBV30 to TRBJ1-1; 7 bases match TRBD1. With V trimmed by 3 bases and J by 0 bases, 7 bases remained unmatched. The CDR3 runs to 15 residues. Germline V gene data show CDR1 as GTSNPN and CDR2 as SVGIG (reference sequence). In DNA, the CDR3 is TGTGCCTGGAGACGCGAGGACAGGATGAACACTGAAGCTTTCTTT. Amino acid sequence: CAWRREDRMNTEAFF.

The count of this clone is one. This chain joins TRBV5-1 and TRBJ2-4; 7 nucleotides match TRBD1. The V segment lost 4 bases and the J segment 4 bases; nucleotides outside the gene matches: 2. The germline V gene has CDR1 SGHRS and CDR2 YFSETQ. This CDR3 comprises 13 residues. The DNA of the CDR3 is TGCGCCAGCAGCCTGGACAGGAAAAACATTCAGTACTTC. It codes for CASSLDRKNIQYF.

The rearrangement links TRBV6-1 to TRBJ1-2, with 12 bases matching TRBD1. The CDR3 is made up of 20 amino acids. In germline, CDR1 is MNHNS, CDR2 SASEGT. V shed 2 bases, J shed 2 bases, and the junction held 15 bases outside the gene matches. CDR3 loop: CASSEFGKGTGGVGNYGYTF. The CDR3 nucleotides are TGTGCCAGCAGTGAATTTGGGAAAGGGACAGGGGGCGTGGGAAACTATGGCTACACCTTC.

V gene TRBV6-1 combines with J gene TRBJ1-6; possible D gene TRBD1, 6 bases. Trimming removed 3 bases at V and 5 bases at J, with 14 bases between. Germline V gives CDR1 MNHNS, CDR2 SASEGT. The CDR3 spans 16 residues. The chain's CDR3 is CASSDYQGRNNSPLHF. The CDR3, as DNA: TGTGCCAGCAGTGACTATCAGGGGAGGAATAATTCACCCCTCCACTTT.

The rearrangement joins TRBV28 to TRBJ2-5; D may match TRBD1 or TRBD2 (5 bases each). This CDR3 spans 15 amino acids. Trimming took off 8 bases at V and 5 bases at J, with 21 bases between the two ends. Germline V gene lookup returns CDR1 MDHEN and CDR2 SYDVKM. The CDR3 reads CASYARDGQSETQYF. The CDR3 DNA reads as TGTGCCAGCTATGCCCGGGACGGACAATCGGAGACCCAGTACTTC.

CDR3 region: CASSGLGGPMNTEAFF. In nucleotides, the CDR3 is TGCGCCAGCAGCGGGTTAGGGGGCCCCATGAACACTGAAGCTTTCTTT. The V and J genes are TRBV4-1 and TRBJ1-1; 7 bases align to TRBD1. The CDR3 runs to 16 residues. Trimming took 5 bases from V and 0 from J; bases not matched to a gene: 9. CDR1 is MGHRA, CDR2 YSYEKL, per germline.